The T cell receptor (beta chain) under discussion was sequenced for a study of T cells after yellow fever vaccination. Study-level background: Preparing low-cell-number fractions relied on SMART-Seq v4 Ultra Low Input. Overall study results and limits: Though it reached lower strength, the secondary response hit its peak faster, day 5 versus 15. Clonotypes found in both CD4 and CD8 compartments made up a small share.

The V and J ends lost 3 bases and 2 bases, in that order; junction bases with no gene match: 2. Germline CDR1 and CDR2: LGHDT and YNNKEL (reference sequence). The CDR3 has 14 residues. UMIs and a universal primer site were added when TCR cDNA was made by 5'RACE template switching. TCRdb reprocessed the 5' RACE reads via MiXCR and lists one record per CDR3 protein. The sample yields approximately 580,000 distinct CDR3 sequences, less than 20% seen once. This clonotype was recorded a few times. Its antigen is not known. The source is a man aged 18 to 29 who received the YFV17D yellow fever vaccine. Material: PBMCs, obtained 4 to 5 days after the first yellow fever vaccination. The chain recombines TRBV3-1 with TRBJ2-7, with 9 bases identical to TRBD1. CDR3 sequence reads: CASSQGTGTYEQYF. In nucleotides, the CDR3 is TGTGCCAGCAGCCAGGGGACAGGGACCTACGAGCAGTACTTC.